This T cell receptor (beta chain) was found in a study of cytomegalovirus exposure and HLA in healthy donors. The study's findings and limits: Apparent HLA restriction characterized most CMV-associated TCR beta chains in a later analysis. In an earlier analysis, productive rearrangement rates for most beta V segments clustered near 87% or 30%. Excluded were some V segments that proved indistinguishable, including TRBV6-2 and TRBV6-3.

The PCR was carried out with 60 Vbeta primers and 13 Jbeta primers. This table comes from immunoSEQ multiplex PCR, and its TCRdb copy is limited to in-frame clones, with some not included. Of roughly 190,000 clones listed, approximately 90% are singletons. In this sample, this clone turned up a few times. The antigen remains unidentified. V lost 3 bases and J 4 bases, leaving 11 bases between the germline ends. Germline CDR1 MNHEY, CDR2 SMNVEV (reference sequence). The CDR3 runs 14 residues. This rearrangement joins TRBV27 to TRBJ2-3; D ambiguous. This TCR derives from a boy aged 2-15 years in good health and CMV-seronegative. Sequencing used PBMCs. The CDR3: CASSLFGSSDTQYF. The CDR3 region has the DNA TGTGCCAGCAGTTTGTTCGGGTCCTCAGATACGCAGTATTTT.